Below are 9 T cell receptor beta chains sequenced from a single sample in a study of T cell responses to AZD1222 COVID-19 vaccine. Sequencing used immunoSEQ multiplex PCR; TCRdb keeps in-frame clones, though not all of them. The sample yields some 140,000 clones, 92% seen once. Sequencing was performed on peripheral blood, taken on day 0 of AZD1222 vaccination. The receptors were sampled from an adult in good health.

The chain is built from TRBV6-6 and TRBJ2-5; 7 bases align to TRBD2. Trimming removed 2 bases from V and 5 bases from J; junction bases left unmatched: 8. The V gene's germline CDR1 is MNHNY and CDR2 SVGAGI (reference sequence). The CDR3 is made up of 15 amino acids. CDR3 DNA sequence: TGTGCCAGCAGTTACCCCGGGACTACAACTGAGACCCAGTACTTC. As protein: CASSYPGTTTETQYF.

This clone has a handful of counts. The J gene is TRBJ2-7, the V gene TRBV11-3; 9 nucleotides match TRBD1. Unmatched junction bases numbered 17, after V lost 2 bases and J lost 3 bases. The length of the CDR3 is 19 residues. Germline V gene sequence: CDR1 SGHNT, CDR2 YENEEA. The chain's CDR3 is CASSLYSRFRTGGFYEQYF. CDR3 DNA: TGTGCCAGCAGCTTATATTCCCGATTTCGTACAGGGGGCTTCTACGAGCAGTACTTC.

The chain is built from TRBV4-2 and TRBJ1-3; D remains unclear. V was cut by 5 bases and J by 4 bases, with 24 bases left in between. There are 18 residues in the CDR3. Germline loops: CDR1 LGHNA, CDR2 YNFKEQ. CDR3 in DNA: TGTGCCAGCAGCACGGGCCGTATCGGAGGAAACTCCGGAAACACCATATATTTT. As protein: CASSTGRIGGNSGNTIYF.

V gene TRBV7-2 combines with J gene TRBJ1-4; D unresolved. Germline CDR1 SGHTA, CDR2 FQGNSA. The V end lost 1 base, the J end lost 0 bases, and 6 bases lay between the germline ends. CDR3 length: 15 residues. CDR3 loop: CASSLGPATNEKLFF. The CDR3 bases are TGTGCCAGCAGCTTAGGTCCAGCAACTAATGAAAAACTGTTTTTT. The complete variable domain, with remaining parts taken from reference TRBV7-2 and TRBJ1-4, reads GAGVSQSPSNKVTEKGKDVELRCDPISGHTALYWYRQSLGQGLEFLIYFQGNSAPDKSGLPSDRFSAERTGGSVSTLTIQRTQQEDSAVYLCASSLGPATNEKLFFGSGTQLSVL.

This chain links TRBV24-1 with TRBJ1-5; D gene ambiguous. The length of the CDR3 is 15 residues. Germline CDR1 KGHDR, CDR2 SFDVKD. V was trimmed by 4 bases and J by 0 bases, leaving 9 bases between them. In DNA form, the CDR3 reads TGTGCCACCAGTGACCCAGCGTATAGCAATCAGCCCCAGCATTTT. The encoded protein is CATSDPAYSNQPQHF.

The chain carries TRBV18 and TRBJ2-2; TRBD2 matches 10 bases. The V gene's germline CDR1 is KGHSH and CDR2 LQKENI. Losses at the gene ends were 0 bases for V and 8 bases for J; bases not matched to a gene: 9. The CDR3 is 17 amino acids. CDR3 amino acids: CASSPPRLAGVRGELFF. CDR3 sequence (DNA): TGTGCCAGCTCACCACCGAGGCTAGCGGGGGTACGAGGGGAGCTGTTTTTT. The full variable domain, with the rest looked up from reference TRBV18 and TRBJ2-2, is NAGVMQNPRHLVRRRGQEARLRCSPMKGHSHVYWYRQLPEEGLKFMVYLQKENIIDESGMPKERFSAEFPKEGPSILRIQQVVRGDSAAYFCASSPPRLAGVRGELFFGEGSRLTVL.

This clone was seen just once. The rearrangement uses TRBV27 and TRBJ2-7; D is possibly TRBD2 (6 bases). Germline CDR1 and CDR2: MNHEY and SMNVEV (reference sequence). Trimming pared 5 bases from V and 1 base from J, leaving 12 bases between. The CDR3 spans 14 residues. CDR3 in DNA: TGTGCCAGCAGTCTGCGCGGGGCGTCCTACGAGCAGTACTTC. Protein: CASSLRGASYEQYF.

V is TRBV5-1 and J is TRBJ2-7, with D unclear. From germline, CDR1 is SGHRS and CDR2 YFSETQ. There are 10 residues in the CDR3. V was shortened by 9 bases and J by 0 bases, with 4 bases between the two germline ends. CDR3 nucleotides: TGCGCCAACGCCTCCTACGAGCAGTACTTC. Protein sequence: CANASYEQYF.

This sequence joins TRBV11-2 and TRBJ2-1, with a possible D match to TRBD1 (5 bases). Per germline, CDR1 SGHAT and CDR2 FQNNGV. The CDR3 has 15 residues. Trimming pared 3 bases from V and 4 bases from J, leaving 13 bases between. The CDR3 DNA reads TGTGCCAGCAGCTTCCTAAGGGGCCGATACAATGAGCAGTTCTTC. This codes for CASSFLRGRYNEQFF.